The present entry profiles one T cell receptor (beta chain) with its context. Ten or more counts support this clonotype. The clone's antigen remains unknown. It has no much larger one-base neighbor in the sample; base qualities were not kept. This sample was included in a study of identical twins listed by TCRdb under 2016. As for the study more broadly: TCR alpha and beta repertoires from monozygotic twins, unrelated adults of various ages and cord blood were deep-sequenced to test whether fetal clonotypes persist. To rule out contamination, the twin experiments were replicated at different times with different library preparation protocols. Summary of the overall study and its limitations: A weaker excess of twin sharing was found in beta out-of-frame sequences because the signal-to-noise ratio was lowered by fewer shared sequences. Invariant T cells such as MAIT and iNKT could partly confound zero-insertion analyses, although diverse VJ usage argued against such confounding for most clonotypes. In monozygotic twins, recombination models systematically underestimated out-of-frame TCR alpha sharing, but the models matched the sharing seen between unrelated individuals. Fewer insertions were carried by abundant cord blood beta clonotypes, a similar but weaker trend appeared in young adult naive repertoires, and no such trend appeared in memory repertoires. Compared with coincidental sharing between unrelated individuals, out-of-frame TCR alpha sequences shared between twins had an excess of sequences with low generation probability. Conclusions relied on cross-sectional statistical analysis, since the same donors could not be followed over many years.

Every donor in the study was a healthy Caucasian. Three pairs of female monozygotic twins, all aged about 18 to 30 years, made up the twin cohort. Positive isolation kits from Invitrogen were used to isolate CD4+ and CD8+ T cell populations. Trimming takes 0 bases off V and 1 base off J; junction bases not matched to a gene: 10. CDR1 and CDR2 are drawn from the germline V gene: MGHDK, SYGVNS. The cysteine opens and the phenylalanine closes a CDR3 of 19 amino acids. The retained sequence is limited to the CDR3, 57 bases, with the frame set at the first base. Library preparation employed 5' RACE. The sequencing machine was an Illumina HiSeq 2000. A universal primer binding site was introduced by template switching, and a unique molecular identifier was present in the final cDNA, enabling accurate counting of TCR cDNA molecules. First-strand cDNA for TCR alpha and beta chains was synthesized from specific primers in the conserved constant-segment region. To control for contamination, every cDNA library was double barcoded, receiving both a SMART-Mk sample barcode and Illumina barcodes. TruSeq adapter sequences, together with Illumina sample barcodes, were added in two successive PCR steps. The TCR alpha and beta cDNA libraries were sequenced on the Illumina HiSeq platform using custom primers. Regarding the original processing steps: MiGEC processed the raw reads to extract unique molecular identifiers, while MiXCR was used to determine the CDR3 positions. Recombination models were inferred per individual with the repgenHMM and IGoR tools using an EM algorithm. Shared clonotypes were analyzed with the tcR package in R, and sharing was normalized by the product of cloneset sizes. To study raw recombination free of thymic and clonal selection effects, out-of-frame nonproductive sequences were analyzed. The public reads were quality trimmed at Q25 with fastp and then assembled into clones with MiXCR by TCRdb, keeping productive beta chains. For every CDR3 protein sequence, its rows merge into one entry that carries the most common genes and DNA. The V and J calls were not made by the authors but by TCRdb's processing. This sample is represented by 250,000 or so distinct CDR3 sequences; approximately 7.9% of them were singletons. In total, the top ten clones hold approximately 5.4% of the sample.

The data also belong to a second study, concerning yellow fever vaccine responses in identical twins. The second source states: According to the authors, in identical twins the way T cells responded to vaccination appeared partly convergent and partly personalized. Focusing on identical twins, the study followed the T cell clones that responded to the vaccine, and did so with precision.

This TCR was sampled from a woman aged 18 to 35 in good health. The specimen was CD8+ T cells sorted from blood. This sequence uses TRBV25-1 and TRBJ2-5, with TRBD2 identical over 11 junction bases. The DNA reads TGTGCCAGCAGTGAATATCTAGGCCCTAGCGGGGGGCCCCAAGAGACCCAGTACTTC. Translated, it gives CASSEYLGPSGGPQETQYF.